Shown below are 21 T cell receptor beta chains from a single sample sequenced in a study of T cell responses to AZD1222 COVID-19 vaccine (dated by TCRdb to 2020 to 2022). The time point label of this sample denotes: baseline before first vaccination. Library method: the immunoSEQ multiplex PCR assay. TCRdb mirrors the immuneACCESS table, restricted to in-frame sequences. Some clones are absent from its copies; in checked studies, under half trace to an unresolved V gene, and the reason for the others is unknown. Recorded for this sample are roughly 93,000 clones; 70% to 90% of them occurred a single time. The ten biggest clones cover 5% to 6.5% of the sample. Here the sequenced sample was peripheral blood, taken on day 0 of AZD1222 vaccination. The receptors were sampled from an adult in good health.

The chain combines TRBV9 with TRBJ1-2; D possibly corresponds to TRBD1 (5 bases). The CDR3 covers 14 residues. CDR1 is SGDLS and CDR2 is YYNGEE in the germline V gene. The V end was cut by 2 bases, the J end by 3 bases, with 11 bases between. As DNA, the CDR3 is TGTGCCAGCAGCGTTGGTCAGGGCGACTATGGCTACACCTTC. Its translation is CASSVGQGDYGYTF.

The V and J genes are TRBV6-5 and TRBJ2-1, with 11 bases fitting TRBD2. Trimming at V came to 6 bases and at J to 4 bases, leaving 5 bases not matched to a gene. CDR1 and CDR2 (germline): MNHEY, SVGAGI. The CDR3 covers 15 residues. The DNA of the CDR3 is TGTGCCAGCAGCCGGACTAGCGGGCCTTACAATGAGCAGTTCTTC. This encodes CASSRTSGPYNEQFF.

The V call is TRBV18, the J call TRBJ2-7; D gene ambiguous. Germline V CDR1 and CDR2: KGHSH, LQKENI. The ends were cut back, 3 bases at V and 3 bases at J, with 6 bases in the middle. This CDR3 comprises 12 residues. The CDR3 is CASSPPSYEQYF. DNA for the CDR3: TGTGCCAGCTCACCCCCTAGCTACGAGCAGTACTTC.

The chain has TRBV6-2 or TRBV6-3 and TRBJ1-5; no clear D gene. CDR1 and CDR2 (germline): MNHEY, SVGEGT. The V end lost 4 bases, the J end lost 9 bases, and 10 bases lay between the germline ends. This CDR3 has 12 residues. The CDR3 region has the DNA TGTGCCAGCAGTTCCGCTCGAGGGCCCCAGCATTTT. Translation gives CASSSARGPQHF.

This rearrangement joins TRBV3-1 (or the pseudogene TRBV3-2) to TRBJ1-4; TRBD1 might be the D (6 bases). This CDR3 contains 14 residues. Germline values: CDR1 LGHDT, CDR2 YNNKEL (reference sequence). The V end was cut by 5 bases, the J end by 7 bases, with 14 bases between. CDR3 bases: TGTGCCAGCAGCACAGGGTGGAGCGGTGAAAAACTGTTTTTT. Protein product: CASSTGWSGEKLFF.

The J gene is TRBJ1-5, the V gene TRBV6-5; weak D call: TRBD1 (5 bases). The V and J ends lost 4 bases and 4 bases respectively, with 8 bases between them. The CDR3 is 13 amino acids. In germline, CDR1 is MNHEY, CDR2 SVGAGI. CDR3 coding DNA: TGTGCCAGCAGTTGGGCAGGGAATCAGCCCCAGCATTTT. It codes for CASSWAGNQPQHF.

The chain uses TRBV4-2 and TRBJ1-5; D gene ambiguous. The V end lost 4 bases, the J end lost 2 bases, and 3 bases lay between the germline ends. Germline assignment: CDR1 LGHNA and CDR2 YNFKEQ. This CDR3 has 12 residues. CDR3 amino acids: CASSRGNQPQHF. The CDR3 DNA follows: TGTGCCAGCAGCCGAGGCAATCAGCCCCAGCATTTT.

In this sample, this clone turned up once. The rearrangement joins TRBV19 to TRBJ2-5; D possibly corresponds to TRBD2 (6 bases). Deletions cut 3 bases from V and 5 bases from J, with 16 bases between. The CDR3 has 15 amino acids. Germline V CDR1 and CDR2: LNHDA, SQIVND (reference sequence). The CDR3 reads CASSIAGGVSETQYF. For the CDR3, the DNA is TGTGCCAGTAGTATTGCGGGCGGGGTTTCCGAGACCCAGTACTTC.

The rearrangement uses TRBV11-3 and TRBJ2-1, with D possibly being TRBD1 (6 bases). The CDR3 totals 15 residues. Trimming took 5 bases from V and 5 from J, leaving 16 bases between them. Germline lookup yields CDR1 SGHNT and CDR2 YENEEA. CDR3 DNA sequence: TGTGCCAGCAGCCCCTTCCGGGACACAAACAATGAGCAGTTCTTC. This codes for CASSPFRDTNNEQFF. Full variable domain (outside the CDR3, taken from reference TRBV11-3 and TRBJ2-1): EAGVVQSPRYKIIEKKQPVAFWCNPISGHNTLYWYLQNLGQGPELLIRYENEEAVDDSQLPKDRFSAERLKGVDSTLKIQPAELGDSAVYLCASSPFRDTNNEQFFGPGTRLTVL.

J is TRBJ1-4 and V is TRBV11-2; TRBD1 matches at 9 bases. This CDR3 is 15 amino acids long. CDR1 and CDR2 (germline): SGHAT, FQNNGV. Trimming cost V 5 bases and J 6 bases; bases outside gene matches: 7. CDR3 coding DNA: TGTGCCAGCAGCCCTGGGACAGGGTGGGATGAAAAACTGTTTTTT. Translation: CASSPGTGWDEKLFF.

DNA for the CDR3: TGTGCCAGTACCACGGACAGGGGCACTGAAGCTTTCTTT. Protein product: CASTTDRGTEAFF. V is TRBV19 and J is TRBJ1-1, with TRBD1 identical over 9 bases. The J segment lost 4 bases and the V segment lost 7 bases, leaving 4 bases of the junction unmatched. The CDR3 is 13 residues long. Germline V CDR1 and CDR2: LNHDA, SQIVND (reference sequence).

The chain couples TRBV7-9 to TRBJ1-2; 9 nucleotides line up with TRBD1. This CDR3 has 14 residues. Germline values: CDR1 SEHNR, CDR2 FQNEAQ (reference sequence). The V segment lost 2 bases and the J segment 4 bases; nucleotides outside the gene matches: 2. The CDR3 loop is CASSLPGQGYGYTF. CDR3 DNA sequence: TGTGCCAGCAGCTTACCGGGACAGGGCTATGGCTACACCTTC.

The V call is TRBV10-3, the J call TRBJ1-2; D is possibly TRBD1 (6 bases). CDR1 is ENHRY and CDR2 is SYGVKD in the germline V gene. The V and J ends lost 6 bases and 0 bases respectively, with 11 bases between them. The CDR3 loop spans 14 amino acids. The CDR3 spells CAISKQGANYGYTF. In nucleotides, the CDR3 is TGTGCCATCAGCAAACAGGGAGCTAACTATGGCTACACCTTC.

The chain joins TRBV7-6 to TRBJ2-6, with D possibly matching TRBD1 (6 bases). The CDR3 spans 19 residues. Germline CDR1 and CDR2: SGHVS and FNYEAQ. V was cut by 0 bases and J by 0 bases, with 15 bases left in between. The CDR3 sequence is CASSLAVAGVGSGANVLTF. The CDR3 region has the DNA TGTGCCAGCAGCTTAGCGGTGGCAGGGGTGGGCTCTGGGGCCAACGTCCTGACTTTC.

This chain joins TRBV3-1 (or the pseudogene TRBV3-2) and TRBJ2-7; D is unresolved. The CDR3 has 13 residues. The V and J ends lost 0 bases and 4 bases respectively, with 7 bases between them. Germline lookup yields CDR1 LGHDT and CDR2 YNNKEL (reference sequence). The CDR3 loop is CASSQELRYEQYF. CDR3 in DNA: TGTGCCAGCAGCCAAGAACTACGTTACGAGCAGTACTTC.

V and J are TRBV5-1 and TRBJ1-1; maybe TRBD1 (5 bases). The ends were cut back, 3 bases at V and 6 bases at J, with 12 bases in the middle. This CDR3 has 13 amino acids. CDR1 is SGHRS and CDR2 is YFSETQ in the germline V gene. The CDR3 loop is CASSSSGPSEAFF. The CDR3 region has the DNA TGCGCCAGCAGCTCATCAGGGCCGTCTGAAGCTTTCTTT. Complete variable domain (other parts from reference TRBV5-1 and TRBJ1-1): KAGVTQTPRYLIKTRGQQVTLSCSPISGHRSVSWYQQTPGQGLQFLFEYFSETQRNKGNFPGRFSGRQFSNSRSEMNVSTLELGDSALYLCASSSSGPSEAFFGQGTRLTVV.

Written as DNA, the CDR3 is TGCGCCACCGACGGGGGGATAACCTACGAGCAGTACTTC. Protein: CATDGGITYEQYF. V is TRBV10-2 and J is TRBJ2-7; 7 nucleotides align to TRBD2. The CDR3 totals 13 residues. V was pared by 10 bases and J by 2 bases, with 8 bases of the junction left unmatched. CDR1 WSHSY and CDR2 SAAADI come from the germline V gene.

This chain links TRBV6-1 with TRBJ2-3; 11 nucleotides agree with TRBD2. CDR3 length equals 17 residues. Looked up from germline, CDR1 is MNHNS and CDR2 is SASEGT. The V segment lost 4 bases and the J segment 0 bases; nucleotides outside the gene matches: 6. DNA of the CDR3: TGTGCCAGCAGTGTGGCTAGCGGGGGGATAAGCACAGATACGCAGTATTTT. This sequence encodes CASSVASGGISTDTQYF.

The chain has TRBV21-1 and TRBJ1-5; the D segment call TRBD1 is taken from the table without a DNA check. TRBV21-1 is shown as a pseudogene. The CDR3 runs to 19 residues. This CDR3 is CASSKGGTGRGYGNQPQHF. CDR3 bases: TGTGCCAGCAGCAAAGGAGGGACAGGTAGGGGCTATGGCAATCAGCCCCAGCATTTT.

This sequence joins TRBV30 and TRBJ2-6; 8 bases are shared with TRBD1. J gave up 2 bases and V 3 bases, and 3 bases lay outside the gene matches. This CDR3 is built from 15 residues. Germline V gene lookup returns CDR1 GTSNPN and CDR2 SVGIG (reference sequence). CDR3 residues: CAWRAGQAGANVLTF. The CDR3 nucleotides are TGTGCCTGGAGGGCGGGACAGGCTGGGGCCAACGTCCTGACTTTC.

This chain connects TRBV30 to TRBJ2-1; 14 positions agree with TRBD2. CDR1 is GTSNPN, CDR2 SVGIG, per germline (reference sequence). V was pared by 3 bases and J by 7 bases, with 8 bases of the junction left unmatched. The CDR3 loop spans 16 amino acids. The CDR3 nucleotides read TGTGCCTGGAGAATAGGGACTAGCGGGGGATGGAATGAGCAGTTCTTC. It translates to CAWRIGTSGGWNEQFF. The full variable domain, completed using reference TRBV30 and TRBJ2-1, is SQTIHQWPATLVQPVGSPLSLECTVEGTSNPNLYWYRQAAGRGLQLLFYSVGIGQISSEVPQNLSASRPQDRQFILSSKKLLLSDSGFYLCAWRIGTSGGWNEQFFGPGTRLTVL.